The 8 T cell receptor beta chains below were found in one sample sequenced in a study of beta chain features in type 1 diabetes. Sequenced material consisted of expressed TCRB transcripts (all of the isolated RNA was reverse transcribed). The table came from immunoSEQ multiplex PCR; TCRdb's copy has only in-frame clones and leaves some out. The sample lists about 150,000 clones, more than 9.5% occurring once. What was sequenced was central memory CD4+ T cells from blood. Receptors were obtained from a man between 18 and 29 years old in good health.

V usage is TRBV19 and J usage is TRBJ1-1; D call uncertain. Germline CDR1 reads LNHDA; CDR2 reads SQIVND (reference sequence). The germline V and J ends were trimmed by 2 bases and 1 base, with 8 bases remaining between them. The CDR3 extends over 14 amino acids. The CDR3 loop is CASSIMGPNTEAFF. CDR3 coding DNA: TGTGCCAGTAGTATAATGGGCCCGAACACTGAAGCTTTCTTT.

DNA for the CDR3: TGTGCCAGCAGCCAACTAGCGGGAGGCTACAATGAGCAGTTCTTC. It is translated as CASSQLAGGYNEQFF. The chain employs TRBV7-3 and TRBJ2-1, with 12 bases lining up with TRBD2. Germline V gene data show CDR1 as SGHTA and CDR2 as FQGTGA. CDR3 length: 15 amino acids. Trimming at V came to 5 bases and at J to 3 bases, leaving 2 bases not matched to a gene.

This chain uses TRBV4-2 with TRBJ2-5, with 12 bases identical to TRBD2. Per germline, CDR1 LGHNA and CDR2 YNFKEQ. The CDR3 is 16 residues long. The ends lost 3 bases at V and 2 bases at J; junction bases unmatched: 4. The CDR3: CASSHRTSGVQETQYF. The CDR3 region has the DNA TGTGCCAGCAGCCACAGGACTAGCGGGGTTCAAGAGACCCAGTACTTC.

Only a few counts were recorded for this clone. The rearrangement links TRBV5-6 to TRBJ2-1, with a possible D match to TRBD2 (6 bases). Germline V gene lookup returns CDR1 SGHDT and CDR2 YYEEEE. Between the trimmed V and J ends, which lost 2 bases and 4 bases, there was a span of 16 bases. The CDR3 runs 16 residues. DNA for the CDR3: TGTGCCAGCAGCTTTAGTCTGGTAGCGGAATACAATGAGCAGTTCTTC. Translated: CASSFSLVAEYNEQFF. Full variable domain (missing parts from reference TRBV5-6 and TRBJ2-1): DAGVTQSPTHLIKTRGQQVTLRCSPKSGHDTVSWYQQALGQGPQFIFQYYEEEERQRGNFPDRFSGHQFPNYSSELNVNALLLGDSALYLCASSFSLVAEYNEQFFGPGTRLTVL.

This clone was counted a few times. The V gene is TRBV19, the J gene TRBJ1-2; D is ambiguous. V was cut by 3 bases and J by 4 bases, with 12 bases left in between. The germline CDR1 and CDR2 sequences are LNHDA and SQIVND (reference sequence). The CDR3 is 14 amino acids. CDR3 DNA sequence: TGTGCCAGTAGTATCCTACCGACCTTCTATGGCTACACCTTC. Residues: CASSILPTFYGYTF.

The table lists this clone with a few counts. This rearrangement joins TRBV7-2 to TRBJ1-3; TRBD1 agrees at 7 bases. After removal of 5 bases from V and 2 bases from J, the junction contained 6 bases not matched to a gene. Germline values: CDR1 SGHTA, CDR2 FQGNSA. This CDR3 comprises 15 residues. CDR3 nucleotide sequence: TGTGCCAGCAGCCGGGACAGCCTACCTGGAAACACCATATATTTT. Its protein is CASSRDSLPGNTIYF.

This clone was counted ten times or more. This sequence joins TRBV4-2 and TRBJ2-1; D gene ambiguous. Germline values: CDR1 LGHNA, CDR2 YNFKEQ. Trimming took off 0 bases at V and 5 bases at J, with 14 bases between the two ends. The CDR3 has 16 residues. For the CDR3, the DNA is TGTGCCAGCAGCCAAGATCGTTCGGTGTCAAACAATGAGCAGTTCTTC. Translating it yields CASSQDRSVSNNEQFF.

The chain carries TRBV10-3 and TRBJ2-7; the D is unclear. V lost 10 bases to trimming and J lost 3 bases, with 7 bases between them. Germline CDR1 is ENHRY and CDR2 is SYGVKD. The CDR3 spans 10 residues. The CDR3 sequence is CATPVYEQYF. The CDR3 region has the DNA TGTGCCACCCCCGTCTACGAGCAGTACTTC.